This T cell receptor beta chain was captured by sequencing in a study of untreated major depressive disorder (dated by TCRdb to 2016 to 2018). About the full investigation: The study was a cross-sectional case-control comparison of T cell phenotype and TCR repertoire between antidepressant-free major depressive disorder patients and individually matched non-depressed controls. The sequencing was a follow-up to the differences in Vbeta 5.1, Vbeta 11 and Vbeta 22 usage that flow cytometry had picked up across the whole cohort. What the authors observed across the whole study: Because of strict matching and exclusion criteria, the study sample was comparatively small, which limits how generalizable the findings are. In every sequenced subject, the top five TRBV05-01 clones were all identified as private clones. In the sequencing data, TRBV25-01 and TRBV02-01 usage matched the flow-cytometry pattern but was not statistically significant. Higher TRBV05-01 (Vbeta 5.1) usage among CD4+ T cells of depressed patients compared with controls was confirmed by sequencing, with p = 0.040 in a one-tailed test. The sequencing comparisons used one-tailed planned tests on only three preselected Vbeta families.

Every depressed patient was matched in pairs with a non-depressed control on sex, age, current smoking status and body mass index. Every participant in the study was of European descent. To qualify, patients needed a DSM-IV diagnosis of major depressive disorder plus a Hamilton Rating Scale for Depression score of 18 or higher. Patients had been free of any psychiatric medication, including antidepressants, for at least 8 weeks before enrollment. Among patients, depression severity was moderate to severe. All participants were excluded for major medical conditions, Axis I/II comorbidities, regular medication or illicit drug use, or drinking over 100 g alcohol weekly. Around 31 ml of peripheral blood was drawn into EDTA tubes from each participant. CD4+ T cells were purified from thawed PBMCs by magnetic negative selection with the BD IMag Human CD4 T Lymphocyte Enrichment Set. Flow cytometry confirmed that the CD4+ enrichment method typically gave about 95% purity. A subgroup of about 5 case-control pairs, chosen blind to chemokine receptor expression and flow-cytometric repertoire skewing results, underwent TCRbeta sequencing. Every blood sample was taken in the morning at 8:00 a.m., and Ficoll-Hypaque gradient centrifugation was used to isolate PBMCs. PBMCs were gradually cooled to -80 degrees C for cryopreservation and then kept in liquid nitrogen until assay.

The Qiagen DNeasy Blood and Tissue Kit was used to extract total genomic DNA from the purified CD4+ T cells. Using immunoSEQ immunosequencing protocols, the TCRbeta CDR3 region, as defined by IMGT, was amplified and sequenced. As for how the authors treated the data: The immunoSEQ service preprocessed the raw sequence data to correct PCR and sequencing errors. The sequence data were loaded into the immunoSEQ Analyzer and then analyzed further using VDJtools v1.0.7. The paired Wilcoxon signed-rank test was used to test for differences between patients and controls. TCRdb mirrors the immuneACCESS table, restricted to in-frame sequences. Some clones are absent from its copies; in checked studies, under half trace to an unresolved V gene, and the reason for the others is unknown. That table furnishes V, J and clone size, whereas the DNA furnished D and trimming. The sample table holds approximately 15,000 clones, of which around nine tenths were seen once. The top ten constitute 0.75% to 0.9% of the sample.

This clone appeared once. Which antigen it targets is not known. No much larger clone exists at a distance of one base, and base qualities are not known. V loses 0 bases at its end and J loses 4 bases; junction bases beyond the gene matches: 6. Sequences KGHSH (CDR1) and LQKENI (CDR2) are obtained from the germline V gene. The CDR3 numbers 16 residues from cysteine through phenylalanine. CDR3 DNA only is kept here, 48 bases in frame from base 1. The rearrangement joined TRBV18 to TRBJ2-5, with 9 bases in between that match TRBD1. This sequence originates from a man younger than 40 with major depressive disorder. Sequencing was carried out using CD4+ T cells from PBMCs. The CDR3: CASSPPITGGRETQYF. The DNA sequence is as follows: TGTGCCAGCTCACCACCGATAACAGGGGGCCGAGAGACCCAGTACTTC.